The 19 T cell receptor beta chains presented below share a single source sample, sequenced in a study of shared clonotypes between healthy human individuals. Profiled with immunoSEQ multiplex PCR; TCRdb holds only in-frame clones, not every one. Of some 660,000 clones in the sample, more than 70% were seen once. The material sequenced was memory CD4+ T cells sorted from blood. Subset reported: CD45RA-negative fraction. These receptor sequences come from a young woman in good health.

This chain joins TRBV28 and TRBJ1-2, with no clear D. CDR1 is MDHEN, CDR2 SYDVKM, per germline. The CDR3 runs 14 residues. V was pared by 1 base and J by 2 bases, with 8 bases between. The CDR3 loop reads CASSLSRINYGYTF. The DNA of the CDR3 is TGTGCCAGCAGTTTATCCAGGATCAACTATGGCTACACCTTC.

This chain uses TRBV6-5 with TRBJ2-3, with D possibly matching TRBD2 (5 bases). Trimming shortened V by 5 bases and J by 6 bases, and 18 bases separated the two germline ends. The germline V gene has CDR1 MNHEY and CDR2 SVGAGI. This CDR3 region has 15 residues. CDR3 residues: CASSVASLSPDTQYF. As DNA, the CDR3 is TGTGCCAGCAGTGTGGCTAGCCTGAGCCCCGATACGCAGTATTTT.

The chain carries TRBV27 and TRBJ1-2; TRBD1 matches at 8 bases. The ends lost 5 bases at V and 0 bases at J; junction bases unmatched: 14. The CDR3 totals 18 residues. Germline loops: CDR1 MNHEY, CDR2 SMNVEV (reference sequence). The CDR3 bases are TGTGCCAGCAGTAAATTAGACAGGGGCTATACAGCTAACTATGGCTACACCTTC. Its protein is CASSKLDRGYTANYGYTF.

V gene TRBV28 combines with J gene TRBJ2-7; D gene ambiguous. Germline CDR1 is MDHEN and CDR2 is SYDVKM. The CDR3 runs to 12 residues. The V end lost 3 bases, the J end lost 6 bases, and 9 bases lay between the germline ends. The CDR3 nucleotides read TGTGCCAGCAGTTTGCTAGTTAGCGAGCAGTACTTC. Its translation is CASSLLVSEQYF.

This sequence joins TRBV11-2 and TRBJ2-2, with 8 positions matching TRBD1. J gave up 10 bases and V 2 bases, and 6 bases lay outside the gene matches. This CDR3 has 14 residues. CDR1 SGHAT and CDR2 FQNNGV come from the germline V gene. Written as DNA, the CDR3 is TGTGCCAGCAGCTTACGACAGGGGAGCGTGGAGCTGTTTTTT. Translated, it gives CASSLRQGSVELFF.

The rearrangement joins TRBV13 to TRBJ2-3; a possible D gene is TRBD2 (5 bases). V gave up 5 bases and J gave up 1 base, with 10 bases separating them. This CDR3 spans 14 amino acids. Germline CDR1 and CDR2: PRHDT and FYEKMQ (reference sequence). The CDR3 DNA is TGTGCCAGCAGCCCGACTACTCGCACAGATACGCAGTATTTT. This codes for CASSPTTRTDTQYF. The whole variable domain, remainder taken from reference TRBV13 and TRBJ2-3, is AAGVIQSPRHLIKEKRETATLKCYPIPRHDTVYWYQQGPGQDPQFLISFYEKMQSDKGSIPDRFSAQQFSDYHSELNMSSLELGDSALYFCASSPTTRTDTQYFGPGTRLTVL.

The J gene is TRBJ2-4, the V gene TRBV5-1; D not certain. The CDR3 covers 13 residues. V gave up 2 bases and J gave up 6 bases, with 9 bases separating them. Germline CDR1 and CDR2: SGHRS and YFSETQ. The CDR3 reads CASSLVGPNIQYF. In DNA form, the CDR3 reads TGCGCCAGCAGCTTAGTTGGGCCAAACATTCAGTACTTC.

The rearrangement links TRBV28 to TRBJ2-5; no clear D gene. V was pared by 4 bases and J by 0 bases, with 6 bases between. This CDR3 comprises 13 residues. The germline V gene has CDR1 MDHEN and CDR2 SYDVKM. The CDR3 DNA sequence: TGTGCCAGCAGTTCAGAAAACCAAGAGACCCAGTACTTC. Its translation: CASSSENQETQYF.

The gene calls are TRBV7-9 and TRBJ1-4; no reliable D call. From germline, CDR1 is SEHNR and CDR2 FQNEAQ (reference sequence). This CDR3 has 14 residues. V lost 3 bases and J lost 3, with 8 bases in between. CDR3 protein: CASSFSQANEKLFF. The CDR3 bases are TGTGCCAGCAGCTTCAGCCAAGCTAATGAAAAACTGTTTTTT.

The chain is built from TRBV29-1 and TRBJ1-1, with TRBD1 as a possible D gene (6 bases). Trimming removed 3 bases from V and 1 base from J, with 9 bases in between. Per germline, CDR1 SQVTM and CDR2 ANQGSEA. CDR3 length: 13 amino acids. The DNA of the CDR3 is TGCAGCGTTGACGGACAGCAGAACACTGAAGCTTTCTTT. Translated, it gives CSVDGQQNTEAFF.

In DNA form, the CDR3 reads TGTGCCAGTAGTAGTCCCAACAGGGGTCCGGGCTACACCTTC. Its translation: CASSSPNRGPGYTF. This sequence joins TRBV19 and TRBJ1-2, with TRBD1 matching 7 bases. The trim removed 4 bases at V and 8 bases at J, leaving 10 bases unmatched. The CDR3 consists of 14 residues. The germline V gene has CDR1 LNHDA and CDR2 SQIVND (reference sequence).

By its share, this clone is medium-sized. The chain recombines TRBV2 with TRBJ2-3; 10 nucleotides agree with TRBD1. CDR1 and CDR2 from the germline V gene are SNHLY and FYNNEI. The CDR3 is made up of 16 amino acids. The ends lost 6 bases at V and 0 bases at J; junction bases unmatched: 6. The CDR3 protein is CASSVGQGGSTDTQYF. The CDR3 nucleotides read TGTGCCAGCAGCGTCGGACAGGGGGGCAGCACAGATACGCAGTATTTT.

Details on this clone: Different DNA sequences within this sample yield the same CDR3. The chain uses TRBV28 and TRBJ2-7; TRBD1 matches at 9 bases. V lost 4 bases, J lost 4 bases, and 5 bases stayed unmatched. The CDR3 is 14 residues long. Germline CDR1 and CDR2: MDHEN and SYDVKM. CDR3: CASSSPGQGYEQYF. CDR3 DNA: TGTGCCAGCAGTTCCCCGGGACAGGGTTACGAGCAGTACTTC. Combining the CDR3 with reference TRBV28 and TRBJ2-7 gives the whole variable domain DVKVTQSSRYLVKRTGEKVFLECVQDMDHENMFWYRQDPGLGLRLIYFSYDVKMKEKGDIPEGYSVSREKKERFSLILESASTNQTSMYLCASSSPGQGYEQYFGPGTRLTVT.

This chain connects TRBV28 to TRBJ1-5; 7 positions agree with TRBD1. Germline loops: CDR1 MDHEN, CDR2 SYDVKM. V lost 4 bases, J lost 4 bases, and 4 bases stayed unmatched. This CDR3 has 14 residues. CDR3 DNA sequence: TGTGCCAGCAGTTGGGGACAGTTAAATCAGCCCCAGCATTTT. Translated, it gives CASSWGQLNQPQHF.

With regard to this clone: A read error may produce the germline difference seen at one junction end. The chain recombines TRBV7-8 with TRBJ2-1; the match to TRBD2 covers 11 bases. There are 18 residues in the CDR3. Per germline, CDR1 SGHVS and CDR2 FQNEAQ. CDR3 sequence: CASGLAKRRLAGPNEQFF. The CDR3 coding sequence is TGTGCCAGCGGCTTAGCGAAGAGGAGACTAGCGGGACCCAATGAGCAGTTCTTC.

The chain has TRBV21-1 and TRBJ2-5; TRBD2 is taken as the D call from the table, unchecked against the DNA. TRBV21-1 is a pseudogene locus. The CDR3 consists of 17 residues. The CDR3 sequence: CASSKALAGPRLETQYF. The CDR3 region has the DNA TGTGCCAGCAGCAAAGCGCTGGCGGGACCTCGGTTAGAGACCCAGTACTTC.

A few counts support this clone. This chain connects TRBV29-1 to TRBJ2-7; 9 nucleotides align to TRBD1. This CDR3 is 16 amino acids long. The junction had 13 bases not matched to a gene; V was cut back by 4 bases and J by 3 bases. Germline V gives CDR1 SQVTM, CDR2 ANQGSEA. As DNA, the CDR3 is TGCAGCGTTGTTGGGGCCACCGGGACAGGGATCTACGAGCAGTACTTC. Its translation is CSVVGATGTGIYEQYF.

The rearrangement uses TRBV5-1 and TRBJ2-5; 8 bases are a match to TRBD2. Germline lookup yields CDR1 SGHRS and CDR2 YFSETQ. V trimming: 2 bases; J trimming: 5 bases; junction bases outside the gene matches: 2. This CDR3 is built from 13 residues. CDR3 nucleotides: TGCGCCAGCAGCTTAAGACTAGCGGAGACCCAGTACTTC. Translating gives CASSLRLAETQYF.

This clone was picked up one time. V gene TRBV4-1 combines with J gene TRBJ2-3; 8 bases align to TRBD2. The CDR3 is made up of 14 amino acids. Germline-derived CDR1 and CDR2 are MGHRA and YSYEKL. V was clipped by 5 bases and J by 4 bases; unmatched bases: 5. This chain's CDR3 is CASSYLGRADTQYF. DNA of the CDR3: TGCGCCAGCAGCTATCTCGGGAGGGCAGATACGCAGTATTTT.